The 5 T cell receptor beta chains reported below all come from one sample, sequenced in a study of regulatory T cells in long-lasting Graves disease. Stated time point: newly diagnosed GD, antithyroid drugs for less than 3 months. Generation of the TCR library employed RNA extracted from PBMCs. Both iRepertoire HTBI primers and Arm-PCR of CDR3 regions were used to build the TCR beta libraries. MiXCR, run by TCRdb on the multiplex PCR reads, gives a single entry per CDR3 protein. There are some 320,000 distinct CDR3 sequences in the sample; 18% occur only once, and less than 45% lies in the top ten. The specimen was peripheral blood mononuclear cells (PBMCs), collected at new diagnosis, from a patient treated with antithyroid drugs. These receptors were obtained from a female donor with Graves disease.

A single count supports this clonotype. The chain employs TRBV12-3 or TRBV12-4 and TRBJ1-2, with D maybe TRBD1 (6 bases). The CDR3 spans 18 residues. V gave up 3 bases and J gave up 4 bases, with 24 bases separating them. CDR3 DNA: TGTGCCAGCAGTTTGAACAGGGCTTCGCTCCGGACCATCTATGGCTACACCTTC. It specifies CASSLNRASLRTIYGYTF.

This sequence joins TRBV7-2 and TRBJ2-7; no reliable D call. V gave up 3 bases and J gave up 5 bases, with 11 bases separating them. The CDR3 has 13 amino acids. Germline CDR1 reads SGHTA; CDR2 reads FQGNSA. The CDR3 nucleotides read TGTGCCAGCAGCTTCCTGACGGGTCACGAGCAGTACTTC. Its protein is CASSFLTGHEQYF.

V and J are TRBV18 and TRBJ2-7, with a possible D match to TRBD2 (6 bases). The V end was cut by 6 bases, the J end by 7 bases, with 22 bases between. Germline V gene sequence: CDR1 KGHSH, CDR2 LQKENI. The CDR3 extends over 15 amino acids. DNA of the CDR3: TGTGCCAGCTCTGACCTGCCGGGACTCCAAGTGGAGCAGTACTTC. Its translation is CASSDLPGLQVEQYF.

This clonotype has ten or more counts. This rearrangement joins TRBV6-1 to TRBJ1-2; D gene uncertain. Between the trimmed V and J ends, which lost 2 bases and 4 bases, there was a span of 8 bases. The CDR3 is made up of 13 amino acids. CDR1 is MNHNS and CDR2 is SASEGT in the germline V gene. The CDR3, as DNA: TGTGCCAGCAGTGAACAGCTTTCCTATGGCTACACCTTC. It yields the protein CASSEQLSYGYTF.

The J gene is TRBJ2-4, the V gene TRBV5-1, with D maybe TRBD2 (6 bases). This CDR3 comprises 14 residues. The germline V and J ends were trimmed by 3 bases and 9 bases, with 16 bases remaining between them. Germline V gene data show CDR1 as SGHRS and CDR2 as YFSETQ. CDR3 bases: TGCGCCAGCAGCTCCCAGGGAAAAGCGGGCATTCAGTACTTC. Encoded protein: CASSSQGKAGIQYF.